This TCR beta chain was captured by sequencing in a study of technical replicates of blood from several donors. The V gene's germline CDR1 is KGHSH and CDR2 LQKENI. This CDR3 comprises 14 residues. Trimming cost V 3 bases and J 0 bases, with 8 bases left between them. Repertoires were generated with immunoSEQ multiplex PCR, while TCRdb's copy carries only in-frame clones and drops some. The sample carries 77,000 or so clones, approximately 92% recorded once. This TCR derives from a human donor in good health. The sample comprised T cells isolated from PBMCs. V usage is TRBV18 and J usage is TRBJ2-5, with a tentative D call TRBD1 (5 bases). CDR3 in DNA: TGTGCCAGCTCACCGTGGGGCAACCAAGAGACCCAGTACTTC. This gives the protein CASSPWGNQETQYF.